This T cell receptor beta chain comes out of a study of blood T cell repertoires in COVID-19. This clone was counted only a few times. Trimming shortened V by 0 bases and J by 1 base, and 27 bases separated the two germline ends. Germline V gene sequence: CDR1 SGHTA, CDR2 FQGNSA. The length of the CDR3 is 21 residues. Authors' analysis steps: Counts of nucleated cells, estimated from reference gene primer amplification, were obtained. Profiled with immunoSEQ multiplex PCR; TCRdb holds only in-frame clones, not every one. V, J and clone size reflect that table, while D and trimming were determined from the DNA. Of more than 300,000 clones listed, around nine tenths are singletons.

This chain connects TRBV7-2 to TRBJ1-2; tentatively, D is TRBD1 (5 bases). The clonotype originates from a woman in her sixties or seventies with COVID-19, enrolled during active disease. The specimen was peripheral blood. The CDR3 DNA sequence: TGTGCCAGCAGCTTAGCCCCTGGATGGGGGGGGATACCCCGCCGTAACTATGGCTACACCTTC. This encodes CASSLAPGWGGIPRRNYGYTF.